These 7 T cell receptor beta chains were sequenced from one sample in a study of CD8 T cells in Susac syndrome. A quantity of about 0.5 to 1 ug RNA underwent reverse transcription using random hexamers. In TCRdb, the immunoSEQ multiplex PCR reads were re-called with MiXCR into one record per CDR3 protein. The repertoire includes some 99,000 distinct CDR3 sequences, 90% to 98% of them detected once, and 0.09% to 0.1% sits in the top ten. The material sequenced was CD4+ T cells from PBMCs. These receptors were taken from a human donor in good health.

The rearrangement joins TRBV28 to TRBJ2-5, with TRBD1 matching 9 bases. Germline V gives CDR1 MDHEN, CDR2 SYDVKM. V lost 5 bases and J lost 2; bases outside the gene matches: 9. The CDR3 consists of 16 residues. The CDR3 reads CASSPAGTGTQETQYF. CDR3 nucleotides: TGTGCCAGCAGTCCGGCCGGGACAGGGACTCAAGAGACCCAGTACTTC. The whole variable domain, remainder taken from reference TRBV28 and TRBJ2-5, is DVKVTQSSRYLVKRTGEKVFLECVQDMDHENMFWYRQDPGLGLRLIYFSYDVKMKEKGDIPEGYSVSREKKERFSLILESASTNQTSMYLCASSPAGTGTQETQYFGPGTRLLVL.

DNA of the CDR3: TGTGCCAGCAGTAGACAGGGTAGGGACAATCAGCCCCAGCATTTT. It yields the protein CASSRQGRDNQPQHF. The rearrangement uses TRBV6-5 and TRBJ1-5; 7 nucleotides line up with TRBD1. V shed 5 bases, J shed 3 bases, and the junction held 7 bases outside the gene matches. The V gene's germline CDR1 is MNHEY and CDR2 SVGAGI. The CDR3 is 15 residues long.

This clonotype showed up just a few times. The chain couples TRBV5-6 to TRBJ2-7; TRBD2 matches at 9 bases. CDR1 and CDR2 from the germline V gene are SGHDT and YYEEEE. CDR3 size: 14 residues. J was trimmed by 3 bases and V by 5 bases; bases with no gene match: 6. CDR3 residues: CASSLAGVNYEQYF. The CDR3 DNA reads TGTGCCAGCAGTTTAGCGGGAGTGAACTACGAGCAGTACTTC.

This sequence joins TRBV5-6 and TRBJ2-4, with D possibly TRBD2 on 6 matching bases. Germline V lookup: CDR1 SGHDT, CDR2 YYEEEE. V was clipped by 4 bases and J by 8 bases, with 19 bases between them. This CDR3 is 15 amino acids long. CDR3 in DNA: TGTGCCAGCAGCGGGGGACTTCGGGCGGATTACATTCAGTACTTC. It is translated as CASSGGLRADYIQYF.

As DNA, the CDR3 is TGCGCCAGCAGCCAAGAAGCCCAGACTCCTAGGTTTGAGCAGTTCTTC. This sequence encodes CASSQEAQTPRFEQFF. The chain carries TRBV4-3 and TRBJ2-1; D is undetermined. The CDR3 is 16 amino acids. Germline CDR1 and CDR2: LGHNA and YSLEER. The ends were cut back, 0 bases at V and 9 bases at J, with 18 bases in the middle.

The chain uses TRBV6-2 or TRBV6-3 and TRBJ2-3, with unresolved D. V was shortened by 5 bases and J by 10 bases, with 16 bases between the two germline ends. In germline, CDR1 is MNHEY, CDR2 SVGEGT. CDR3 length equals 13 residues. In DNA form, the CDR3 reads TGTGCCAGCAGTCCGCTGACTCCAATTGCGCAGTATTTT. It codes for CASSPLTPIAQYF.

The chain is built from TRBV29-1 and TRBJ2-1; D is undetermined. The CDR3 consists of 9 residues. Germline V lookup: CDR1 SQVTM, CDR2 ANQGSEA. Trimming stripped 4 bases from V and 10 bases from J, with 5 bases between. The CDR3 DNA is TGCAGCGTTGGTGAAGAGCAGTTCTTC. This gives the protein CSVGEEQFF.